The clone carrying this TCR beta chain came up many times. Through Arm-PCR of CDR3 regions and iRepertoire HTBI primers, TCR beta libraries were built. Per the original methods: Looking across samples, the authors found some 60 TRBV and 14 TRBJ segments. TCRdb re-analysed the multiplex PCR reads in MiXCR, keeping a single row per CDR3 protein. TCRdb's processing, not the authors' own work, is the source of the V and J calls. This table has 420,000 or so distinct CDR3 sequences, about 25% appearing once. Documented time point: persistent/refractory GD, antithyroid drugs over 5 years with positive TRAb. With RNA extracted from PBMCs as input, the TCR library was made. Trimming at V came to 10 bases and at J to 6 bases, leaving 12 bases not matched to a gene. CDR1 SNHLY and CDR2 FYNNEI come from the germline V gene. The CDR3 is made up of 13 amino acids. The source of the sample is a study of regulatory T cells in long-lasting Graves disease.

The sequence was obtained from a female donor with Graves disease. The gene calls are TRBV2 and TRBJ2-7; 7 bases map to TRBD1. The sequencing here drew on peripheral blood mononuclear cells (PBMCs), taken when the disease was refractory, from a patient treated with antithyroid drugs. CDR3 bases: TGTGCCACCAAGACAGGGCCTCTCGGCGAGCAGTACTTC. Translated, it gives CATKTGPLGEQYF.